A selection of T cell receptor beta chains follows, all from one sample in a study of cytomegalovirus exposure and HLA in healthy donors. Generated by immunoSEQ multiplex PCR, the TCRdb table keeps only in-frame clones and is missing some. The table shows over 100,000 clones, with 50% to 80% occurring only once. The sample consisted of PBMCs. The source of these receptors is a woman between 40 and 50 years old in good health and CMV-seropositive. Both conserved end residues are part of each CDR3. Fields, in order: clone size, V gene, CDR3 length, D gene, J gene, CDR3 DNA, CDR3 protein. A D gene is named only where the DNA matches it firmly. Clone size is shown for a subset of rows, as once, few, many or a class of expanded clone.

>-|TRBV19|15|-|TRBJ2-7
TGTGCCAGTAGTATGCGAGGCCAGGGTGGGTACGAGCAGTACTTC
CASSMRGQGGYEQYF
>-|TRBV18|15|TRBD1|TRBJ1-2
TGTGCCAGCTCATCAAAACAGGGGATTAACTATGGCTACACCTTC
CASSSKQGINYGYTF
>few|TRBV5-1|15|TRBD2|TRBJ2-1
TGCGCCAGCAGCTTGGTTGGACTAGCCGACGATGAGCAGTTCTTC
CASSLVGLADDEQFF
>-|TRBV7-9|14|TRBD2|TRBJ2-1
TGTGCCAGCAGCTATAGCGGGAGGGACAATGAGCAGTTCTTC
CASSYSGRDNEQFF
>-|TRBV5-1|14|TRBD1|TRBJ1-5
TGCGCCAGCAGGCCTGGGACAGGTCCTCAGCCCCAGCATTTT
CASRPGTGPQPQHF
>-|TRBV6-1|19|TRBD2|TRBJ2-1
TGTGCCAGCAGTGAGGGGGGATACACTAGCGGAAACCTAATCAATGAGCAGTTCTTC
CASSEGGYTSGNLINEQFF
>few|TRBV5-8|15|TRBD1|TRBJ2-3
TGTGCCAGCAGCTCGGGACAGGGTAGCACAGATACGCAGTATTTT
CASSSGQGSTDTQYF
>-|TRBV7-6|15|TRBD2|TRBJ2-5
TGTGCCAGCAGCTTAGAACTAGCGGGACGGGAGACCCAGTACTTC
CASSLELAGRETQYF
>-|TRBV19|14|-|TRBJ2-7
TGTGCCAGTAGTATGTCCGGTTTGCCGTACGAGCAGTACTTC
CASSMSGLPYEQYF
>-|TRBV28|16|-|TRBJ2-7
TGTGCCAGCAGTTCGCCTGGGCCAGGGAATAACTACGAGCAGTACTTC
CASSSPGPGNNYEQYF
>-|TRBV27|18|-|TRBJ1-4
TGTGCCAGCAGCCTAGGAAATACTGCAGGGGCAGCCCGCGAAAAACTGTTTTTT
CASSLGNTAGAAREKLFF
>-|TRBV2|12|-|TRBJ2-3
TGTGCCAGCGCAGGGATCACAGATACGCAGTATTTT
CASAGITDTQYF
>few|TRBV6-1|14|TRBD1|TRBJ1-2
TGTGCCAGCACCTTCTGGGACAGGAACTATGGCTACACCTTC
CASTFWDRNYGYTF
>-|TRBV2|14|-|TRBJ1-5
TGTGCCAGCAGTGGGCCAGATAGCAATCAGCCCCAGCATTTT
CASSGPDSNQPQHF
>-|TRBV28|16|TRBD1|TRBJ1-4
TGTGCCAGCAGCTCTACCGTCCCGGGACAGGGTGAAAAACTGTTTTTT
CASSSTVPGQGEKLFF
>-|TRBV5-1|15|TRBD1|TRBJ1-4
TGCGCCAGCAGCCCCCCCGGGACAGGGTCTGAAAAACTGTTTTTT
CASSPPGTGSEKLFF
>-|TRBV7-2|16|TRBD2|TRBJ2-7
TGTGCCAGCAGCCTCGGACTAGCGGGAGGTTACTACGAGCAGTACTTC
CASSLGLAGGYYEQYF
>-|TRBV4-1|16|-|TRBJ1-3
TGCGCCAGCAGCCGAGAGACAGATAACTCTGGAAACACCATATATTTT
CASSRETDNSGNTIYF
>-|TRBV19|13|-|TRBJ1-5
TGTGCCAGTAGTGGAGAATGGGATCAGCCCCAGCATTTT
CASSGEWDQPQHF
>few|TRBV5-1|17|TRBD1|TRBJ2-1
TGCGCCAGCAGCTCAGGACAGGGGGCCCCCTCCTACAATGAGCAGTTCTTC
CASSSGQGAPSYNEQFF
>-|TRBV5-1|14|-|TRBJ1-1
TGCGCCAGCAGCTTGTCCCAGGGGTCCACTGAAGCTTTCTTT
CASSLSQGSTEAFF
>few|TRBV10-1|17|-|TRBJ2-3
TGCGCCAGCAGTGAGTCGACGGGCGGACTTTCCACAGATACGCAGTATTTT
CASSESTGGLSTDTQYF
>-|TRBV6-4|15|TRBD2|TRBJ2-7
TGTGCCAGCAGCCGACTAGCGGGGGAATCCTACGAGCAGTACTTC
CASSRLAGESYEQYF
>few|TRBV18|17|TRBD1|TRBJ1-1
TGTGCCAGCTCACCGCCCGGACAGGGTCTTATGAACACTGAAGCTTTCTTT
CASSPPGQGLMNTEAFF
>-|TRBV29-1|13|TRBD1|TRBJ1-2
TGCAGCGCCGATGGACAGGGTCCCTATGGCTACACCTTC
CSADGQGPYGYTF
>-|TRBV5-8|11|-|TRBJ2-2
TGTGCCAGCAGCTTCGCCGGGGAGCTGTTTTTT
CASSFAGELFF
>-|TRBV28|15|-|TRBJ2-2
TGTGCCAGCAGTTTTGCTAGCCTGAACACCGGGGAGCTGTTTTTT
CASSFASLNTGELFF
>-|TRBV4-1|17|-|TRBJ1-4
TGCGCCAGCAGCCAAGATGGCGGGAGGCCTGGTAATGAAAAACTGTTTTTT
CASSQDGGRPGNEKLFF
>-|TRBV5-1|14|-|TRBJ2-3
TGCGCCAGCAGCTTGAACGGGGTCACAGATACGCAGTATTTT
CASSLNGVTDTQYF
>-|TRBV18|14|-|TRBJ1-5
TGTGCCAGCTCCCCGGACAGACTAAATCAGCCCCAGCATTTT
CASSPDRLNQPQHF
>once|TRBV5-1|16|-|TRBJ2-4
TGCGCCAGCAGCGGCGGGGACTCCACGACCAAAAACATTCAGTACTTC
CASSGGDSTTKNIQYF
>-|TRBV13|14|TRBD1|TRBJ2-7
TGTGCCAGCAGCCGAAAAATACCGGGACAGGTCCCGAACTTC
CASSRKIPGQVPNF
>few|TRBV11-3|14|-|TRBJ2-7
TGTGCCAGCAGCTTGGCAGGCCGAGCCTACGAGCAGTACTTC
CASSLAGRAYEQYF
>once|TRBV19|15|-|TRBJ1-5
TGTGCCAGTAGTATAAACAGGGATCGCAATCAGCCCCAGCATTTT
CASSINRDRNQPQHF
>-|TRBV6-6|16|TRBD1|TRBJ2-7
TGTGCCAGCATTAAATTACAGGGGGCGGGTGGCTACGAGCAGTACTTC
CASIKLQGAGGYEQYF
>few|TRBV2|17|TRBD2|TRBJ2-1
TGTGCCAGCAGTGCCTACTCAACTAGCGGGGGGGTCAATGAGCAGTTCTTC
CASSAYSTSGGVNEQFF
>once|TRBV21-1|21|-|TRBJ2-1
TGTGCCAGCAGCCACCACGGGACAGGGGGCGCAGGGCTAGCGATCTACAATGAGCAGTTCTTC
CASSHHGTGGAGLAIYNEQFF
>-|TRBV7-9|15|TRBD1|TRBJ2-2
TGTGCCAGCAGCCCGGGACAGGGAGGGACCGGGGAGCTGTTTTTT
CASSPGQGGTGELFF
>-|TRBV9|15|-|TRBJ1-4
TGTGCCAGCAGCGTAGGCGGGGCAACTAATGAAAAACTGTTTTTT
CASSVGGATNEKLFF
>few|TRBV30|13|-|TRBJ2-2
TGTGCCTGGGTCCCCGTCAACACCGGGGAGCTGTTTTTT
CAWVPVNTGELFF